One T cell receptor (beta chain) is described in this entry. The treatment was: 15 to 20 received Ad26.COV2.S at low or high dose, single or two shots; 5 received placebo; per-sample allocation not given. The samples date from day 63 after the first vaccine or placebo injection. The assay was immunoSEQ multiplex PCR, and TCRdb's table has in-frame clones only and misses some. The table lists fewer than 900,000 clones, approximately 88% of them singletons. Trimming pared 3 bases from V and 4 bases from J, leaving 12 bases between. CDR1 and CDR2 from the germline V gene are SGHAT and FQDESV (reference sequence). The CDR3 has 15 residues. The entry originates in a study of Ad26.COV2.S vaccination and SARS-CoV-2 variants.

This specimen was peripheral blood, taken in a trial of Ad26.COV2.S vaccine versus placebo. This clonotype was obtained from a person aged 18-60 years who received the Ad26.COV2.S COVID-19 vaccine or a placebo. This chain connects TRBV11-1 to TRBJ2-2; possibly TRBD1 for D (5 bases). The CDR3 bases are TGTGCCAGCAGCTTGAGCAGGGCGAGCACCGGGGAGCTGTTTTTT. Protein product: CASSLSRASTGELFF.